These T cell receptor beta chains were read from a single sample in a study of T cells in Graves' hyperthyroidism and ophthalmopathy. TCRdb re-derived calls from the multiplex PCR reads in MiXCR, one entry per CDR3 protein. The profile shows under 400,000 distinct CDR3 sequences, around 13% of them singletons. The sequenced sample consisted of blood. The source of these receptors is a woman between 18 and 30 years old with Graves' hyperthyroidism. Both conserved end residues are part of each CDR3. The D gene is left open where the match is weak. Not all rows give a size; the values are once, few, many and, for expanded clones, a class.

V gene: TRBV12-3/TRBV12-4
clone size: many
J gene: TRBJ2-6
D gene: NA
CDR3 protein: CASSFLGTSGANVLTF
CDR3 DNA: TGTGCCAGCAGTTTCTTAGGGACGTCTGGGGCCAACGTCCTGACTTTC

V gene: TRBV6-1
clone size: many
J gene: TRBJ2-5
D gene: NA
CDR3 protein: CASSPWRGEETQYF
CDR3 DNA: TGTGCCAGCAGCCCTTGGAGGGGAGAAGAGACCCAGTACTTC

V gene: TRBV11-1
clone size: many
J gene: TRBJ2-5
D gene: TRBD2
CDR3 protein: CASSSFSSGGLQETQYF
CDR3 DNA: TGTGCCAGCAGCTCTTTTTCCAGCGGGGGCCTACAAGAGACCCAGTACTTC

V gene: TRBV5-8
clone size: many
J gene: TRBJ2-1
D gene: TRBD2
CDR3 protein: CASSRRSDSASTSGRPNEQFF
CDR3 DNA: TGTGCCAGCAGCCGTCGCTCGGACAGTGCGTCTACTAGCGGGAGGCCCAATGAGCAGTTCTTC

V gene: TRBV7-8
clone size: many
J gene: TRBJ2-1
D gene: NA
CDR3 protein: CASSLRHTFLAPSPPHEQFF
CDR3 DNA: TGTGCCAGCAGCTTACGGCACACCTTCTTAGCCCCCTCCCCTCCACATGAGCAGTTCTTC

V gene: TRBV9
clone size: NA
J gene: TRBJ2-1
D gene: TRBD1
CDR3 protein: CASSVGTGGNEQFF
CDR3 DNA: TGTGCCAGCAGCGTAGGGACAGGGGGTAATGAGCAGTTCTTC

V gene: TRBV5-4
clone size: few
J gene: TRBJ1-1
D gene: NA
CDR3 protein: CASSLDAMNTEAFF
CDR3 DNA: TGTGCCAGCAGCTTGGATGCGATGAACACTGAAGCTTTCTTT

V gene: TRBV11-2
clone size: many
J gene: TRBJ1-1
D gene: NA
CDR3 protein: CASSPLTAITEAFF
CDR3 DNA: TGTGCCAGCAGCCCATTGACGGCAATTACTGAAGCTTTCTTT

V gene: TRBV27
clone size: many
J gene: TRBJ1-1
D gene: NA
CDR3 protein: CASSLGLRAEAFF
CDR3 DNA: TGTGCCAGCAGTTTAGGTTTACGAGCTGAAGCTTTCTTT

V gene: TRBV2
clone size: many
J gene: TRBJ2-7
D gene: TRBD2
CDR3 protein: CASGDSYEQYF
CDR3 DNA: TGTGCGAGCGGGGACTCCTACGAGCAGTACTTC

V gene: TRBV11-3
clone size: NA
J gene: TRBJ2-1
D gene: TRBD2
CDR3 protein: CASSPLAGGPEQFF
CDR3 DNA: TGTGCCAGCAGTCCCCTAGCGGGGGGGCCAGAGCAGTTCTTC

V gene: TRBV18
clone size: few
J gene: TRBJ1-6
D gene: NA
CDR3 protein: CASSPKGNSLSENSPLHF
CDR3 DNA: TGTGCCAGCTCACCCAAGGGGAATAGCCTCTCGGAGAATTCACCCCTCCACTTT

V gene: TRBV7-3
clone size: few
J gene: TRBJ1-1
D gene: TRBD1
CDR3 protein: CASSKTGGASEAFF
CDR3 DNA: TGTGCCAGCAGCAAGACAGGGGGCGCTTCTGAAGCTTTCTTT

V gene: TRBV6-1
clone size: NA
J gene: TRBJ2-2
D gene: NA
CDR3 protein: CASSEAGTVNTGELFF
CDR3 DNA: TGTGCCAGCAGTGAAGCGGGGACGGTAAACACCGGGGAGCTGTTTTTT

V gene: TRBV20-1
clone size: NA
J gene: TRBJ2-7
D gene: NA
CDR3 protein: CSARKGAVSSYEQYF
CDR3 DNA: TGCAGTGCTAGAAAAGGGGCAGTTTCTTCCTACGAGCAGTACTTC

V gene: TRBV15
clone size: NA
J gene: TRBJ2-5
D gene: NA
CDR3 protein: CATSRDIGKETQYF
CDR3 DNA: TGTGCCACCAGCAGAGATATAGGGAAAGAGACCCAGTACTTC

V gene: TRBV7-2
clone size: many
J gene: TRBJ2-3
D gene: NA
CDR3 protein: CASSLDPQGDTQYF
CDR3 DNA: TGTGCCAGCAGCTTGGATCCCCAGGGAGATACGCAGTATTTT

V gene: TRBV7-2
clone size: few
J gene: TRBJ1-4
D gene: TRBD1
CDR3 protein: CASSLDREIEKLFF
CDR3 DNA: TGTGCCAGCAGCCTGGACAGGGAGATTGAAAAACTGTTTTTT

V gene: TRBV5-5
clone size: many
J gene: TRBJ2-7
D gene: NA
CDR3 protein: CASSLDLGQSSYEQYF
CDR3 DNA: TGTGCCAGCAGCTTGGATTTAGGACAGAGCTCCTACGAGCAGTACTTC

V gene: TRBV6-2/TRBV6-3
clone size: few
J gene: TRBJ2-5
D gene: TRBD2
CDR3 protein: CASSPIGGAGVKTQYF
CDR3 DNA: TGTGCCAGCAGTCCGATCGGGGGGGCGGGGGTGAAGACCCAGTACTTC

V gene: TRBV19
clone size: few
J gene: TRBJ2-7
D gene: TRBD1
CDR3 protein: CASSSGTGVAYEQYF
CDR3 DNA: TGTGCCAGTAGCTCCGGGACAGGGGTAGCCTACGAGCAGTACTTC

V gene: TRBV20-1
clone size: many
J gene: TRBJ1-1
D gene: NA
CDR3 protein: CSADNTGGAFF
CDR3 DNA: TGCAGTGCTGATAACACGGGGGGAGCTTTCTTT

V gene: TRBV5-1
clone size: many
J gene: TRBJ1-1
D gene: NA
CDR3 protein: CASSLDTREAFF
CDR3 DNA: TGCGCCAGCAGCTTGGATACCAGAGAAGCTTTCTTT

V gene: TRBV15
clone size: few
J gene: TRBJ1-5
D gene: NA
CDR3 protein: CATSRAPSDMNQPQHF
CDR3 DNA: TGTGCCACCAGCAGAGCCCCGAGTGATATGAATCAGCCCCAGCATTTT

V gene: TRBV7-2
clone size: NA
J gene: TRBJ2-3
D gene: NA
CDR3 protein: CASSLGVAAGDRTDTQYF
CDR3 DNA: TGTGCCAGCAGCTTAGGGGTCGCGGCAGGTGATCGGACAGATACGCAGTATTTT

V gene: TRBV9
clone size: few
J gene: TRBJ2-7
D gene: NA
CDR3 protein: CASSVGLLPYEQYF
CDR3 DNA: TGTGCCAGCAGCGTAGGATTATTACCCTACGAGCAGTACTTC

V gene: TRBV3-1
clone size: many
J gene: TRBJ2-5
D gene: TRBD2
CDR3 protein: CASSQGLAKGGETQYF
CDR3 DNA: TGTGCCAGCAGCCAGGGACTAGCCAAGGGCGGAGAGACCCAGTACTTC

V gene: TRBV5-1
clone size: few
J gene: TRBJ2-7
D gene: NA
CDR3 protein: CASSLEEGGGWEQYF
CDR3 DNA: TGCGCCAGCAGCTTGGAAGAGGGGGGGGGCTGGGAGCAGTACTTC

V gene: TRBV19
clone size: few
J gene: TRBJ2-1
D gene: NA
CDR3 protein: CASRHDNEQFF
CDR3 DNA: TGTGCCAGTAGGCATGACAATGAGCAGTTCTTC

V gene: TRBV27
clone size: many
J gene: TRBJ2-1
D gene: NA
CDR3 protein: CASSSLTPSEQFF
CDR3 DNA: TGTGCCAGCAGTTCCCTTACGCCCAGTGAGCAGTTCTTC

V gene: TRBV2
clone size: NA
J gene: TRBJ2-1
D gene: TRBD2
CDR3 protein: CASSHPGTSGTEEQFF
CDR3 DNA: TGTGCCAGCAGCCACCCCGGGACTAGCGGTACGGAAGAGCAGTTCTTC

V gene: TRBV4-1
clone size: NA
J gene: TRBJ1-1
D gene: NA
CDR3 protein: CASSQDEGTSFF
CDR3 DNA: TGCGCCAGCAGCCAAGACGAGGGGACTTCCTTCTTT

V gene: TRBV6-2/TRBV6-3
clone size: many
J gene: TRBJ2-1
D gene: NA
CDR3 protein: CASRGLNNEQFF
CDR3 DNA: TGTGCCAGCAGAGGACTGAACAATGAGCAGTTCTTC

V gene: TRBV4-1
clone size: NA
J gene: TRBJ1-2
D gene: NA
CDR3 protein: CASSGRDTYYGYTF
CDR3 DNA: TGCGCCAGCAGCGGCCGGGACACCTATTATGGCTACACCTTC

V gene: TRBV9
clone size: NA
J gene: TRBJ2-3
D gene: NA
CDR3 protein: CASSPRGGEVGPDTQYF
CDR3 DNA: TGTGCCAGCAGCCCAAGAGGAGGGGAGGTGGGGCCAGATACGCAGTATTTT

V gene: TRBV9
clone size: NA
J gene: TRBJ1-4
D gene: NA
CDR3 protein: CASSRQPDEKLFF
CDR3 DNA: TGTGCCAGCAGCAGACAGCCTGATGAAAAACTGTTTTTT

V gene: TRBV6-6
clone size: NA
J gene: TRBJ1-6
D gene: NA
CDR3 protein: CASRLTRQGDNSPLHF
CDR3 DNA: TGTGCCAGCAGACTAACCCGACAAGGGGATAATTCACCCCTCCACTTT

V gene: TRBV2
clone size: many
J gene: TRBJ1-5
D gene: TRBD1
CDR3 protein: CASSPTGVQPQHF
CDR3 DNA: TGTGCCAGCAGCCCGACAGGGGTCCAGCCCCAGCATTTT

V gene: TRBV28
clone size: many
J gene: TRBJ2-1
D gene: NA
CDR3 protein: CASSFSKGQFF
CDR3 DNA: TGTGCCAGCAGTTTCTCTAAGGGACAGTTCTTC

V gene: TRBV27
clone size: many
J gene: TRBJ2-2
D gene: NA
CDR3 protein: CASSLGWTGELFF
CDR3 DNA: TGTGCCAGCAGTTTGGGCTGGACCGGGGAGCTGTTTTTT

V gene: TRBV9
clone size: NA
J gene: TRBJ2-5
D gene: NA
CDR3 protein: CASSVSSSGARETQYF
CDR3 DNA: TGTGCCAGCAGCGTATCTTCCTCGGGTGCGAGAGAGACCCAGTACTTC

V gene: TRBV6-5
clone size: many
J gene: TRBJ1-5
D gene: NA
CDR3 protein: CASSYSFPGHSNQPQHF
CDR3 DNA: TGTGCCAGCAGTTACTCGTTTCCAGGGCATAGCAATCAGCCCCAGCATTTT

V gene: TRBV20-1
clone size: many
J gene: TRBJ2-1
D gene: NA
CDR3 protein: CSAPEPSRYNEQFF
CDR3 DNA: TGCAGTGCCCCGGAGCCGAGCCGGTACAATGAGCAGTTCTTC

V gene: TRBV24-1
clone size: few
J gene: TRBJ2-1
D gene: NA
CDR3 protein: CATTGRGGSYNEQFF
CDR3 DNA: TGTGCCACCACGGGGAGAGGGGGCTCCTACAATGAGCAGTTCTTC

V gene: TRBV11-2
clone size: many
J gene: TRBJ1-5
D gene: NA
CDR3 protein: CASSLNQGQPQHF
CDR3 DNA: TGTGCCAGCAGCTTAAACCAGGGTCAGCCCCAGCATTTT

V gene: TRBV3-1
clone size: many
J gene: TRBJ2-2
D gene: NA
CDR3 protein: CASRVGAGELFF
CDR3 DNA: TGTGCCAGCAGGGTGGGGGCCGGGGAGCTGTTTTTT

V gene: TRBV2
clone size: many
J gene: TRBJ2-2
D gene: NA
CDR3 protein: CASSDQIGLRELFF
CDR3 DNA: TGTGCCAGCAGTGATCAAATCGGCCTCAGGGAGCTGTTTTTT

V gene: TRBV20-1
clone size: NA
J gene: TRBJ2-7
D gene: TRBD1
CDR3 protein: CSARGQGASEQYF
CDR3 DNA: TGCAGTGCTCGGGGACAGGGCGCAAGCGAGCAGTACTTC